These 28 T cell receptor beta chains share one sample of origin, sequenced in a study of shared clonotypes between healthy human individuals. Data came from immunoSEQ multiplex PCR; TCRdb stores just in-frame clones and leaves some out. Of nearly 2 million clones listed, about 95% were seen once; the top ten hold approximately 1%. The naive CD8 fraction comprised CD45RO-negative cells positively selected for CCR7 and excluded terminally differentiated effector memory CD45RA+ cells. Sequenced material: naive CD8+ T cells sorted from blood. The receptors were sampled from a man aged 18 to 30 in good health.

The CDR3 DNA follows: TGCAGCGTTGGGGACGGTAACAATGAGCAGTTCTTC. It translates to CSVGDGNNEQFF. This chain connects TRBV29-1 to TRBJ2-1; the D call may be TRBD1 or TRBD2 (5 bases each). Trimming cost V 4 bases and J 5 bases, with 9 bases left between them. Per germline, CDR1 SQVTM and CDR2 ANQGSEA. This CDR3 comprises 12 residues.

This clone was recorded once. The rearrangement links TRBV5-4 to TRBJ2-3; TRBD2 aligns across 9 bases. CDR1 is SGHNT and CDR2 is YYREEE in the germline V gene (reference sequence). The V gene end was trimmed by 1 base and the J gene end by 2 bases; junction bases not matched to a gene: 2. CDR3 length equals 15 residues. The DNA for the CDR3 is TGTGCCAGCAGCTTGCTAGCGGGGTCCACAGATACGCAGTATTTT. It specifies CASSLLAGSTDTQYF.

J is TRBJ2-3 and V is TRBV28, with 11 bases lining up with TRBD1. Germline trimming cut 3 bases from V and 4 bases from J; bases unmatched to any gene: 0. CDR1 and CDR2 (germline): MDHEN, SYDVKM. The CDR3 sequence is 14 residues long. DNA of the CDR3: TGTGCCAGCAGTTTGGGACAGGGGGCAGATACGCAGTATTTT. It codes for CASSLGQGADTQYF.

The genes are TRBV7-9 and TRBJ2-2, with TRBD2 as a possible D gene (6 bases). Per the germline V gene, CDR1 is SEHNR and CDR2 is FQNEAQ (reference sequence). The germline V and J ends were trimmed by 5 bases and 6 bases, with 22 bases remaining between them. The CDR3 has 17 residues. CDR3 sequence (DNA): TGTGCCAGCAGCCCTCGGGGCGGGGATCGGTACGCCGGGGAGCTGTTTTTT. This sequence encodes CASSPRGGDRYAGELFF.

This chain connects TRBV4-1 to TRBJ2-1; TRBD2 matches at 13 bases. Trimming cost V 0 bases and J 8 bases; bases outside gene matches: 1. CDR3 length: 15 amino acids. CDR1 is MGHRA and CDR2 is YSYEKL in the germline V gene. CDR3 sequence reads: CASSQEGLAGHEQFF. The CDR3 bases are TGCGCCAGCAGCCAAGAGGGACTAGCGGGACATGAGCAGTTCTTC.

Only one count was recorded for this clone. The V gene is TRBV5-4, the J gene TRBJ2-5; 9 bases are shared with TRBD1. This CDR3 region has 16 residues. V lost 5 bases to trimming and J lost 3 bases; unmatched junction nucleotides: 11. CDR1 is SGHNT, CDR2 YYREEE, per germline (reference sequence). The CDR3 loop is CASRRGGTGKEETQYF. The CDR3 bases are TGTGCCAGCAGAAGGGGGGGGACAGGGAAGGAAGAGACCCAGTACTTC.

The V call is TRBV28, the J call TRBJ2-1; the D gene is possibly TRBD1 (6 bases). Germline CDR1 MDHEN, CDR2 SYDVKM. Trimming removed 7 bases at V and 0 bases at J, with 13 bases between. The CDR3 consists of 15 residues. The CDR3 protein is CASKKGDSSYNEQFF. DNA of the CDR3: TGTGCCAGCAAGAAGGGGGATAGCTCCTACAATGAGCAGTTCTTC.

This clone is a singleton in its sample. The rearrangement joins TRBV7-9 to TRBJ1-1; unclear D gene. This CDR3 has 12 amino acids. V lost 5 bases to trimming and J lost 2 bases, with 6 bases between them. Germline V gives CDR1 SEHNR, CDR2 FQNEAQ (reference sequence). In nucleotides, the CDR3 is TGTGCCAGCAGCCGAGCAAACACTGAAGCTTTCTTT. Its protein is CASSRANTEAFF.

This chain links TRBV14 with TRBJ1-2; no clear D. CDR1 and CDR2 (germline): SGHDN, FVKESK. This CDR3 contains 15 residues. With 1 base removed from V and 4 bases from J, the gap between germline ends came to 13 bases. The CDR3 sequence is CASSQGFGNRYGYTF. CDR3 nucleotides: TGTGCCAGCAGCCAAGGATTCGGGAACCGCTATGGCTACACCTTC.

V gene TRBV7-8 combines with J gene TRBJ2-7; D not resolved. This CDR3 spans 14 amino acids. Trimming pared 2 bases from V and 4 bases from J, leaving 12 bases between. Germline loops: CDR1 SGHVS, CDR2 FQNEAQ. In nucleotides, the CDR3 is TGTGCCAGCAGCTTATTAACACACCCATACGAGCAGTACTTC. This sequence encodes CASSLLTHPYEQYF. The full variable domain, in which reference TRBV7-8 and TRBJ2-7 provide the parts outside the CDR3, is GAGVSQSPRYKVAKRGQDVALRCDPISGHVSLFWYQQALGQGPEFLTYFQNEAQLDKSGLPSDRFFAERPEGSVSTLKIQRTQQEDSAVYLCASSLLTHPYEQYFGPGTRLTVT.

This rearrangement joins TRBV6-1 to TRBJ1-4, with D possibly TRBD1 on 6 matching bases. The CDR3 has 18 amino acids. The germline gives CDR1 MNHNS, CDR2 SASEGT. V lost 1 base and J lost 4, with 19 bases in between. The CDR3 protein is CASSEVSWGQEGNEKLFF. CDR3 DNA: TGTGCCAGCAGTGAAGTGTCTTGGGGGCAGGAGGGTAATGAAAAACTGTTTTTT.

About this clone itself: Distinct nucleotide sequences in the sample also encode this CDR3. The gene calls are TRBV6-5 and TRBJ2-2; maybe TRBD2 (6 bases). V gave up 3 bases and J gave up 4 bases, with 9 bases separating them. CDR3 length: 14 residues. CDR1 is MNHEY, CDR2 SVGAGI, per germline. CDR3 amino acids: CASSYGGGTGELFF. As DNA, the CDR3 is TGTGCCAGCAGTTATGGGGGAGGCACCGGGGAGCTGTTTTTT.

To note about this clone: Other DNA variants within this sample encode the same CDR3. CDR3 residues: CASSQDRAGNTGELFF. The CDR3 coding sequence is TGCGCCAGCAGCCAAGATCGGGCAGGGAACACCGGGGAGCTGTTTTTT. The V gene is TRBV4-3, the J gene TRBJ2-2; no clear D gene. The CDR3 runs 16 residues. Trimming shortened V by 0 bases and J by 1 base, and 9 bases separated the two germline ends. Looked up from germline, CDR1 is LGHNA and CDR2 is YSLEER.

The chain recombines TRBV9 with TRBJ1-4; 9 bases line up with TRBD1. Germline-derived CDR1 and CDR2 are SGDLS and YYNGEE. The V gene end was trimmed by 5 bases and the J gene end by 7 bases; junction bases not matched to a gene: 6. The CDR3 loop spans 14 amino acids. The CDR3 DNA sequence: TGTGCCAGCAGTAGGGACAGGGTTCCTGAAAAACTGTTTTTT. It specifies CASSRDRVPEKLFF.

This chain connects TRBV4-3 to TRBJ2-7; tentatively, D is TRBD2 (5 bases). Trimming pared 0 bases from V and 5 bases from J, leaving 23 bases between. The CDR3 loop spans 18 amino acids. Germline V gene data show CDR1 as LGHNA and CDR2 as YSLEER. CDR3 DNA: TGCGCCAGCAGCCAAGATGGTTGGACTCGTCCTGTTGAAGACGAGCAGTACTTC. Encoded protein: CASSQDGWTRPVEDEQYF.

This chain uses TRBV13 with TRBJ2-5; 10 bases line up with TRBD2. The germline gives CDR1 PRHDT, CDR2 FYEKMQ (reference sequence). After removal of 6 bases from V and 1 base from J, the junction contained 11 bases not matched to a gene. The CDR3 length is 17 residues. The CDR3 nucleotides are TGTGCCAGCAGTCATGGAGAAGCGGGGGGGATCCAAGAGACCCAGTACTTC. It is translated as CASSHGEAGGIQETQYF.

The J gene is TRBJ2-3, the V gene TRBV5-1; D is undetermined. Germline V gives CDR1 SGHRS, CDR2 YFSETQ. Between the trimmed V and J ends, which lost 0 bases and 2 bases, there was a span of 13 bases. The CDR3 has 16 amino acids. The CDR3 region has the DNA TGCGCCAGCAGCTTGGTCGAGACGGAGTTCACAGATACGCAGTATTTT. Protein: CASSLVETEFTDTQYF.

The V gene is TRBV13, the J gene TRBJ1-6; D possibly corresponds to TRBD1 (6 bases). The CDR3 length is 16 residues. V was trimmed by 2 bases and J by 9 bases, leaving 17 bases between them. Germline V gene lookup returns CDR1 PRHDT and CDR2 FYEKMQ (reference sequence). The CDR3 DNA reads as TGTGCCAGCAGCTTATCTGGCAGGGGCGTCGGTTCACCCCTCCACTTT. Translation gives CASSLSGRGVGSPLHF.

In regard to this clone: At one end, the junction sequence differs from germline, possibly due to a read error. V is TRBV5-4 and J is TRBJ2-7; D not certain. Looked up from germline, CDR1 is SGHNT and CDR2 is YYREEE (reference sequence). The CDR3 has 11 amino acids. The CDR3 loop is CASGLLGEQYF. Written as DNA, the CDR3 is TGTGCCAGCGGCTTGTTAGGGGAGCAGTACTTC. The whole variable domain, remainder taken from reference TRBV5-4 and TRBJ2-7, is ETGVTQSPTHLIKTRGQQVTLRCSSQSGHNTVSWYQQALGQGPQFIFQYYREEENGRGNFPPRFSGLQFPNYSSELNVNALELDDSALYLCASGLLGEQYFGPGTRLTVT.

This chain links TRBV19 with TRBJ2-1; 10 bases line up with TRBD2. V was clipped by 3 bases and J by 8 bases; unmatched bases: 7. The length of the CDR3 is 15 residues. Germline V lookup: CDR1 LNHDA, CDR2 SQIVND (reference sequence). In nucleotides, the CDR3 is TGTGCCAGTAGTATCGCTAGCGGGAGCTTGTATGAGCAGTTCTTC. Protein: CASSIASGSLYEQFF. The whole variable domain, remainder taken from reference TRBV19 and TRBJ2-1, is DGGITQSPKYLFRKEGQNVTLSCEQNLNHDAMYWYRQDPGQGLRLIYYSQIVNDFQKGDIAEGYSVSREKKESFPLTVTSAQKNPTAFYLCASSIASGSLYEQFFGPGTRLTVL.

The J gene is TRBJ1-1, the V gene TRBV9; D not resolved. The CDR3 loop spans 17 amino acids. The germline V gene encodes CDR1 SGDLS and CDR2 YYNGEE. With 1 base removed from V and 8 bases from J, the gap between germline ends came to 24 bases. Here the CDR3 reads CASSVNRGGIRAEEAFF. CDR3 bases: TGTGCCAGCAGCGTAAATAGAGGAGGGATTAGGGCCGAAGAAGCTTTCTTT.

This clone was picked up one time. The rearrangement uses TRBV7-9 and TRBJ2-7; TRBD2 agrees at 8 bases. The germline CDR1 and CDR2 sequences are SEHNR and FQNEAQ (reference sequence). J gave up 9 bases and V 1 base, and 8 bases lay outside the gene matches. The CDR3 has 14 amino acids. The chain's CDR3 is CASSLGGYREGQYF. The CDR3 DNA reads TGTGCCAGCAGCTTAGGAGGGTATCGGGAGGGGCAGTACTTC.

This chain uses TRBV13 with TRBJ2-7; tentatively, D is TRBD2 (5 bases). CDR3 length: 17 amino acids. V lost 0 bases, J lost 3 bases, and 18 bases lay in between. Germline CDR1 PRHDT, CDR2 FYEKMQ (reference sequence). CDR3 DNA sequence: TGTGCCAGCAGCTTAGGGGGCGGGCTGAGTCTCTTCTACGAGCAGTACTTC. Its translation is CASSLGGGLSLFYEQYF.

The rearrangement joins TRBV15 to TRBJ2-1; the D gene is possibly TRBD2 (5 bases). This CDR3 has 17 residues. Trimming cost V 1 base and J 4 bases, with 17 bases left between them. The germline V gene has CDR1 LNHNV and CDR2 YYDKDF (reference sequence). This chain's CDR3 is CATSRGAAAVKYNEQFF. In nucleotides, the CDR3 is TGTGCCACCAGCAGAGGGGCGGCAGCGGTAAAATACAATGAGCAGTTCTTC.

The rearrangement links TRBV19 to TRBJ1-2; D gene ambiguous. Germline V gene data show CDR1 as LNHDA and CDR2 as SQIVND (reference sequence). The V end lost 7 bases, the J end lost 8 bases, and 11 bases lay between the germline ends. The CDR3 spans 11 residues. The CDR3 sequence: CASIPLEGYTF. The CDR3 DNA is TGTGCCAGTATCCCGTTGGAGGGCTACACCTTC.

The chain links TRBV11-1 to TRBJ1-5; D call uncertain. This CDR3 spans 13 amino acids. V was pared by 0 bases and J by 1 base, with 1 base between. CDR1 and CDR2 (germline): SGHAT, FQDESV (reference sequence). The CDR3 nucleotides are TGTGCCAGCAGCTTAGCCAGCAATCAGCCCCAGCATTTT. It codes for CASSLASNQPQHF.

This clone was counted once. The chain employs TRBV7-3 and TRBJ2-7; 7 bases fit TRBD1. This CDR3 has 21 residues. Germline lookup yields CDR1 SGHTA and CDR2 FQGTGA. The V gene end was trimmed by 1 base and the J gene end by 2 bases; junction bases not matched to a gene: 23. The CDR3 sequence: CASSLNIGRGGEPHQAYEQYF. As DNA, the CDR3 is TGTGCCAGCAGCTTAAACATCGGTCGAGGGGGCGAACCCCATCAGGCCTACGAGCAGTACTTC. The full variable domain, rest sourced from reference TRBV7-3 and TRBJ2-7, is GAGVSQTPSNKVTEKGKYVELRCDPISGHTALYWYRQSLGQGPEFLIYFQGTGAADDSGLPNDRFFAVRPEGSVSTLKIQRTERGDSAVYLCASSLNIGRGGEPHQAYEQYFGPGTRLTVT.

The V gene is TRBV7-9, the J gene TRBJ2-3, with 7 bases lining up with TRBD1. The germline CDR1 and CDR2 sequences are SEHNR and FQNEAQ (reference sequence). This CDR3 contains 13 residues. The V segment lost 11 bases and the J segment 5 bases; nucleotides outside the gene matches: 10. The CDR3 sequence: CAVRRGGQDTQYF. The CDR3 DNA reads as TGTGCCGTCAGACGAGGGGGCCAAGATACGCAGTATTTT.